Here is one T cell receptor (beta chain) with its context. Antigen: not known. The J segment lost 6 bases and the V segment lost 9 bases, leaving 15 bases of the junction unmatched. This CDR3 is built from 16 residues. Germline V gives CDR1 SGHVS, CDR2 FNYEAQ. This table comes from immunoSEQ multiplex PCR, and its TCRdb copy is limited to in-frame clones, with some not included. The table shows some 98,000 clones, with more than 85% occurring only once. These data come from a study of cytomegalovirus exposure and HLA in healthy donors. Regarding the study as a whole: Three CMV-associated chains were confirmed in vitro to be specific for CMV antigens.

This rearrangement joins TRBV7-6 to TRBJ2-3, with 10 bases fitting TRBD2. What was sequenced was PBMCs. The sequence was obtained from a young man in good health and CMV-seropositive. The CDR3 protein is CASQRGVAGGADTQYF. CDR3 in DNA: TGTGCCAGTCAAAGGGGGGTAGCGGGAGGAGCGGATACGCAGTATTTT.